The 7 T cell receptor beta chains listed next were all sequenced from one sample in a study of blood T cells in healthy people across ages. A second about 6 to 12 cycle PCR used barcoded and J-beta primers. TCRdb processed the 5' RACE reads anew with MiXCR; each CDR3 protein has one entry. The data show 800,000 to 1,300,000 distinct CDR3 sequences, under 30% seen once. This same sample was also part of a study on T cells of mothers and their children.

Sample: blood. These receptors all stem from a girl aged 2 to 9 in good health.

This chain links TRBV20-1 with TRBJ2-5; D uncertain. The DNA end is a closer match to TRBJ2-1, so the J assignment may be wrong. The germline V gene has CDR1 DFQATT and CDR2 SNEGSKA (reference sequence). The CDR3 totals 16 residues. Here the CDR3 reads CSAGFMDQGIENEQFF. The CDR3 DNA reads TGCAGTGCTGGATTCATGGACCAAGGGATTGAGAATGAGCAGTTCTTC.

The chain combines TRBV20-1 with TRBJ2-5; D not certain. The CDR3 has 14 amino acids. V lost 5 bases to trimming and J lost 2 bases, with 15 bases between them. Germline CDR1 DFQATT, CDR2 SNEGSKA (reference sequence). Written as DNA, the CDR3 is TGCAGTGCTGTAATAACCGAGATTCAAGAGACCCAGTACTTC. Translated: CSAVITEIQETQYF.

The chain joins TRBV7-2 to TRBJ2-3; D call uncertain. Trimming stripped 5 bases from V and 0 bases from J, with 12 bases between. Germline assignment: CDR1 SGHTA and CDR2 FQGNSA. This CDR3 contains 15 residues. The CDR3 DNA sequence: TGTGCCAGCAGCCCCGACGTGCCAAGCACAGATACGCAGTATTTT. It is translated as CASSPDVPSTDTQYF.

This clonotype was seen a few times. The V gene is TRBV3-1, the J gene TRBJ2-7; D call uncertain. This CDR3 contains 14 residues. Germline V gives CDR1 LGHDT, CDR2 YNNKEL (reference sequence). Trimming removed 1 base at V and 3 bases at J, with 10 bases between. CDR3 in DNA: TGTGCCAGCAGCCAAGCGGGCCTTAACTACGAGCAGTACTTC. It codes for CASSQAGLNYEQYF.

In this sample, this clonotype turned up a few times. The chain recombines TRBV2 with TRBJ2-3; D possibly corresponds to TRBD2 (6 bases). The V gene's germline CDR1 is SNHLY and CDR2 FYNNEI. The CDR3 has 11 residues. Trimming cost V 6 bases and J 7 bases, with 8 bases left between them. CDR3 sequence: CASRRDYTQYF. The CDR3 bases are TGTGCCAGCAGGAGGGACTATACGCAGTATTTT.

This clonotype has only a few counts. CDR3 nucleotide sequence: TGCGCCAGCAGCCAAGATATGGGGACAGTGGGGTACTTC. Amino acid sequence: CASSQDMGTVGYF. The chain recombines TRBV4-3 with TRBJ2-5; TRBD1 aligns across 7 bases. The germline V gene has CDR1 LGHNA and CDR2 YSLEER. The CDR3 sequence is 13 residues long. V lost 0 bases, J lost 13 bases, and 8 bases stayed unmatched.

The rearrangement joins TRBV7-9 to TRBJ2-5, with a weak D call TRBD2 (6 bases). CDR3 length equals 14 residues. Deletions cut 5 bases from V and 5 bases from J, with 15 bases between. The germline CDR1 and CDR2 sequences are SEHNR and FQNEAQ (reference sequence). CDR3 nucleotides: TGTGCCAGCAGCCCAGAGGGACTCGCGGAGACCCAGTACTTC. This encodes CASSPEGLAETQYF. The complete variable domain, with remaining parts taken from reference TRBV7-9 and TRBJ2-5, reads DTGVSQNPRHKITKRGQNVTFRCDPISEHNRLYWYRQTLGQGPEFLTYFQNEAQLEKSRLLSDRFSAERPKGSFSTLEIQRTEQGDSAMYLCASSPEGLAETQYFGPGTRLLVL.